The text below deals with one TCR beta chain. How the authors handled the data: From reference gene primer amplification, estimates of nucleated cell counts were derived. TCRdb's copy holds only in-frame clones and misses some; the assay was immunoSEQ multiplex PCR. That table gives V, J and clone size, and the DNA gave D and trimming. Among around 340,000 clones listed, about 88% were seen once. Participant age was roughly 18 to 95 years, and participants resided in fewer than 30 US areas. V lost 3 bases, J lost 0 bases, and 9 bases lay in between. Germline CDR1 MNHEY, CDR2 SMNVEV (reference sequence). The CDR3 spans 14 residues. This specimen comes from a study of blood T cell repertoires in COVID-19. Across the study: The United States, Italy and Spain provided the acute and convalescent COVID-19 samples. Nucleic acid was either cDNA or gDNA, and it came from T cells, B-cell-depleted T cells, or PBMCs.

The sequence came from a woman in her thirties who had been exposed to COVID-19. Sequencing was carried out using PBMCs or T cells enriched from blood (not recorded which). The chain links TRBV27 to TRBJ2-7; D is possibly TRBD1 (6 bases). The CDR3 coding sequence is TGTGCCAGCAGTTTTACAGGGTTCTCCTACGAGCAGTACTTC. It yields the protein CASSFTGFSYEQYF.